These 2 T cell receptor beta chains were all obtained from the same sample, sequenced in a study of Ad26.COV2.S vaccination and SARS-CoV-2 variants. The method was immunoSEQ multiplex PCR; TCRdb's version includes in-frame clones alone and lacks a portion of them. The repertoire holds roughly 240,000 clones, with around 87% as singletons. Treatment specified: about 20 received Ad26.COV2.S at low or high dose, single or two shots; roughly five received placebo; per-sample allocation not given. All samples were drawn on day 63, counting from the first vaccine or placebo injection. Specimen: peripheral blood, collected in a trial of Ad26.COV2.S vaccine versus placebo. These receptors were obtained from a person between 18 and 65 years old who received the Ad26.COV2.S COVID-19 vaccine or a placebo.

The chain is built from TRBV5-8 and TRBJ2-7, with no clear D. The germline gives CDR1 SGHTS, CDR2 YDEGEE. Trimming cost V 0 bases and J 7 bases, with 17 bases left between them. This CDR3 spans 15 amino acids. The CDR3 DNA follows: TGTGCCAGCAGCTTGGAGGCCCGGCTCCCGTGGGAGCAGTACTTC. Translated, it gives CASSLEARLPWEQYF.

V usage is TRBV7-9 and J usage is TRBJ2-3, with D perhaps TRBD2 (5 bases). Per the germline V gene, CDR1 is SEHNR and CDR2 is FQNEAQ (reference sequence). The CDR3 is 13 amino acids. The V end lost 5 bases, the J end lost 4 bases, and 10 bases lay between the germline ends. The CDR3 here is CASSPEGPDTQYF. For the CDR3, the DNA is TGTGCCAGCAGCCCTGAGGGCCCAGATACGCAGTATTTT.